This record covers a single TCR beta chain. Its specificity is not known. The ends were cut back, 7 bases at V and 7 bases at J, with 17 bases in the middle. The CDR3 has 13 residues. Germline V lookup: CDR1 SNHLY, CDR2 FYNNEI. Data came from immunoSEQ multiplex PCR; TCRdb stores just in-frame clones and leaves some out. The table lists 1.6 million or so clones, around 97% of them singletons, with approximately 1.1% in the top ten. This specimen belongs to a study of shared clonotypes between healthy human individuals. Across the whole study: Participating donors consisted of a couple of women and a few men aged 18 to 49.

Study-wide results and limits: Generally, naive subsets came out with larger estimated richness than memory subsets.

This TCR came from a man aged 25-40 years in good health. The genes are TRBV2 and TRBJ2-7; possibly TRBD1 or TRBD2 for D (5 bases each). Sequencing used naive CD4+ T cells sorted from blood. The subset: CD45RA+ positively selected. The CDR3 sequence: CASNRDLGEEQYF. CDR3 coding DNA: TGTGCCAGCAATAGGGACCTGGGCGAAGAGCAGTACTTC.